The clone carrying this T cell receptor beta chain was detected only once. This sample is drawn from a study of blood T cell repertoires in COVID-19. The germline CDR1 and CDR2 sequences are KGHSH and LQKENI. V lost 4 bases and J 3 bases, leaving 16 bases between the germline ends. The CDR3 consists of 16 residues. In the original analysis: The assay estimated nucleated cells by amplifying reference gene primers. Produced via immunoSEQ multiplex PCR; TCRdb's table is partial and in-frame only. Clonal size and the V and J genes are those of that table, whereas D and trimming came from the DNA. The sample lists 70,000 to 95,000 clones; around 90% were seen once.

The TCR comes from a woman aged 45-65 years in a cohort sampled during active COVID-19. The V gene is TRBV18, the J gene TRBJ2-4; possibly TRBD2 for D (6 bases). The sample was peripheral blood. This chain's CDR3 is CASSLGTVGVKNIQYF. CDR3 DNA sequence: TGTGCCAGCTCACTCGGGACTGTGGGGGTCAAAAACATTCAGTACTTC. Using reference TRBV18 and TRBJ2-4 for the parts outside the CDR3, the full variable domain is NAGVMQNPRHLVRRRGQEARLRCSPMKGHSHVYWYRQLPEEGLKFMVYLQKENIIDESGMPKERFSAEFPKEGPSILRIQQVVRGDSAAYFCASSLGTVGVKNIQYFGAGTRLSVL.